This paragraph covers one T cell receptor beta chain sequence. Its antigen is unknown. The source of the sample is a study of beta chain features in type 1 diabetes. Points from the study as a whole: Fewer insertions but more deletions were seen at VDJ junctions in type 1 diabetes patients. Patients with Type 1 diabetes showed moderately but significantly shorter TCRB CDR3s in all four CD4+ subsets.

Sorting that relied on CD45RO/CCR7/CD25/CD127/CD95/CD27 yielded CD4+ naive, central memory, regulatory and stem cell-like memory cells. Reverse transcription of all isolated RNA meant that expressed TCRB transcripts were sequenced. It was found that naive, central memory and regulatory T cell samples averaged approximately 3.9 million reads. Clones were sequenced by immunoSEQ multiplex PCR, and TCRdb holds only the in-frame ones, with some missing. The repertoire includes hundreds of thousands of clones, over 13% of them detected once, and 0.03% to 0.04% sits in the top ten. Germline CDR1 SGHDT, CDR2 YYEEEE. The CDR3 extends over 15 amino acids. The trim removed 4 bases at V and 8 bases at J, leaving 9 bases unmatched.

This receptor was obtained from a man aged 18 to 29 with type 1 diabetes. The specimen sequenced was naive CD4+ T cells from blood. The chain carries TRBV5-6 and TRBJ2-1, with 10 bases that match TRBD1. CDR3 nucleotides: TGTGCCAGCAGCCCCACCTGGACAGGGGGGGATGAGCAGTTCTTC. This encodes CASSPTWTGGDEQFF.